The 4 T cell receptor beta chains below were found in one sample sequenced in a study of Ad26.COV2.S vaccination and SARS-CoV-2 variants. Regarding treatment: 19 received Ad26.COV2.S at low or high dose, single or two shots; about 5 received placebo; per-sample allocation not given. Sampling took place 63 days after the first vaccine or placebo injection. Produced via immunoSEQ multiplex PCR; TCRdb's table is partial and in-frame only. Of about 680,000 clones in the sample, around 89% are singletons; the top ten hold approximately 1.5%. Material: peripheral blood, obtained in a trial of Ad26.COV2.S vaccine versus placebo. The receptor source for this set is a person aged 18-60 years who received the Ad26.COV2.S COVID-19 vaccine or a placebo.

V gene TRBV24-1 combines with J gene TRBJ2-6; tentatively, D is TRBD1 (6 bases). The CDR3 consists of 17 residues. Trimming removed 6 bases from V and 2 bases from J, with 16 bases in between. CDR1 is KGHDR, CDR2 SFDVKD, per germline. The CDR3 is CATSPTTGRTGANVLTF. In DNA, the CDR3 is TGTGCCACCAGTCCCACAACAGGGAGAACTGGGGCCAACGTCCTGACTTTC.

V usage is TRBV7-2 and J usage is TRBJ2-7; maybe TRBD2 (5 bases). V lost 1 base and J lost 4, with 14 bases in between. Germline CDR1 is SGHTA and CDR2 is FQGNSA. The CDR3 sequence is 15 residues long. The CDR3 sequence is CASSLEGLAAYEQYF. CDR3 in DNA: TGTGCCAGCAGCTTAGAGGGCCTAGCAGCTTACGAGCAGTACTTC.

This rearrangement joins TRBV6-5 to TRBJ1-1; TRBD1 might be the D (6 bases). From germline, CDR1 is MNHEY and CDR2 SVGAGI. The CDR3 totals 15 residues. The CDR3 coding sequence is TGTGCTACTCGGGTGGGGGCGCGGGAGAACACTGAAGCTTTCTTT. It encodes CATRVGARENTEAFF.

The chain carries TRBV7-2 and TRBJ2-7; 8 bases match TRBD2. The junction had 5 bases not matched to a gene; V was cut back by 4 bases and J by 3 bases. This CDR3 region has 14 residues. Germline lookup yields CDR1 SGHTA and CDR2 FQGNSA. The CDR3 loop is CASSSGLVFYEQYF. DNA of the CDR3: TGTGCCAGCAGCTCGGGACTAGTGTTCTACGAGCAGTACTTC.